Listed below are T cell receptor beta chains from one sample, sequenced in a study of brain T cells in children with intractable seizures. TCRdb's table, derived via immunoSEQ multiplex PCR, lists solely in-frame clones and lacks some. This table holds a few hundred thousand clones, roughly 93% found once. The sample here was peripheral blood, taken 5 to 6 months after surgery. Source of these receptors: a boy under three years old with tuberous sclerosis and intractable seizures. The CDR3 runs from the conserved cysteine through the conserved F or W. The D gene is left open where the match is weak. Some rows have no size entry. The others give once, few or many, or a class for an expanded clone.

DNA,CDR3,size,V,D,J
TGTGCCAGCACCCTCAGGGACAGGGTTTACGAGCAGTACTTC,CASTLRDRVYEQYF,few,TRBV7-9,TRBD1,TRBJ2-7
TGTGCCTGGAGTGGGCCCATCTTCGGGACAGGGAATGAAAAACTGTTTTTT,CAWSGPIFGTGNEKLFF,-,TRBV30,TRBD1,TRBJ1-4
TGTGCCAGCAGTTTAAGTGATTCGCAAGAGACCCAGTACTTC,CASSLSDSQETQYF,-,TRBV28,-,TRBJ2-5
TGTGCCAGTAGTATCTGGACAGGGGACAATGAGCAGTTCTTC,CASSIWTGDNEQFF,-,TRBV19,TRBD1,TRBJ2-1
TGTGCCAGCAGTTTAAGGACCCACGGGCGGCCCTACGAGCAGTACTTC,CASSLRTHGRPYEQYF,once,TRBV28,-,TRBJ2-7
TGTGCCACCGGGAGCAGGGCGGCCGGGGAGCTGTTTTTT,CATGSRAAGELFF,-,TRBV24-1,-,TRBJ2-2
TGTGCCAGCAGCCGGGGGTACGAAAAACTGTTTTTT,CASSRGYEKLFF,-,TRBV14,-,TRBJ1-4
TGTGCCAGCAGCTTAGGAAAGTTTGGGACCAAAAACATTCAGTACTTC,CASSLGKFGTKNIQYF,-,TRBV11-3,-,TRBJ2-4
TGTGCCAGCAGCAAAGATTCGCGGGTCTTGAGTCAGCCCCAGCATTTT,CASSKDSRVLSQPQHF,-,TRBV21-1,-,TRBJ1-5
TGTGCCAGCAGCAAAGGAAAACAAGAGACCCAGTACTTC,CASSKGKQETQYF,-,TRBV21-1,-,TRBJ2-5
TGTGCCAGTAGTCCGGGACTTGGAGCTTTCTTT,CASSPGLGAFF,-,TRBV19,-,TRBJ1-1
TGTGCCTGGGGACACGCGGCCTCCTACAATGAGCAGTTCTTC,CAWGHAASYNEQFF,-,TRBV30,-,TRBJ2-1
TGTGCCAGCAGTACCAGCTTCACCGAGGGATACAATGAGCAGTTCTTC,CASSTSFTEGYNEQFF,-,TRBV2,-,TRBJ2-1
TGTGCCAGCAGCCTTAAACCTAAGGGTTATACTGAAGCTTTCTTT,CASSLKPKGYTEAFF,-,TRBV7-9,-,TRBJ1-1
TGTGCCAGCAGTTACCCTTTACCGGGACTAGGGATCAATGAGCAGTTCTTC,CASSYPLPGLGINEQFF,-,TRBV6-2/TRBV6-3,TRBD2,TRBJ2-1
TGTGCCAGCAGCCGGGACTCATCCACAGATACGCAGTATTTT,CASSRDSSTDTQYF,-,TRBV7-3,-,TRBJ2-3
TGTGCCAGCAGCCTCGGTGAGACCCAGTACTTC,CASSLGETQYF,-,TRBV9,-,TRBJ2-5
TGCGCCAGCAGCCTGGCCACGGCTTCTAGCACAGATACGCAGTATTTT,CASSLATASSTDTQYF,-,TRBV5-1,-,TRBJ2-3
TGTGCCAGCAGCTGGCCGCTGATGAACCCAAACACCGGGGAGCTGTTTTTT,CASSWPLMNPNTGELFF,-,TRBV7-9,-,TRBJ2-2
TGTGCCAGCAGCTTAGTAGGTCTAGGGACAGGAGCTTCCTACGAGCAGTACTTC,CASSLVGLGTGASYEQYF,-,TRBV11-2,TRBD1,TRBJ2-7
TGTGCCAGCAGCTTGCTGGAGCCCGACGTAAACTATGGCTACACCTTC,CASSLLEPDVNYGYTF,-,TRBV5-5,-,TRBJ1-2
TGCGCCAGCAGCTTGGGTCTGGGCACAGATACGCAGTATTTT,CASSLGLGTDTQYF,-,TRBV5-1,-,TRBJ2-3
TGTGCCAGCTCACCTCGACAAGGGACTACCCACAATGAGCAGTTCTTC,CASSPRQGTTHNEQFF,-,TRBV18,TRBD2,TRBJ2-1
TGCGCCAGCGCAAGGACAGGGGGCATCGACGAGCAGTACTTC,CASARTGGIDEQYF,-,TRBV4-1,TRBD1,TRBJ2-7
TGTGCCAGTACGGACAGGGGAGATGGCTACACCTTC,CASTDRGDGYTF,-,TRBV19,TRBD1,TRBJ1-2
TGTGCCAGCAGCCAAGAGAGAGGGAGAAAGGTTCAGCCCCAGCATTTT,CASSQERGRKVQPQHF,-,TRBV4-2,-,TRBJ1-5
TGCAGCGTTCAGACACGCAGCTCCTACGAGCAGTACTTC,CSVQTRSSYEQYF,once,TRBV29-1,-,TRBJ2-7
TGTGCCAGCAGCTGGATAACAGGGACAGGGGATGGAAACACCATATATTTT,CASSWITGTGDGNTIYF,-,TRBV7-9,TRBD1,TRBJ1-3
TGTGCCAGCAGCCCAGGGACAGGGAGGGCCGAAGAGACCCAGTACTTC,CASSPGTGRAEETQYF,-,TRBV7-3,TRBD1,TRBJ2-5
TGTGCCAGCTCACCAAACGGGATCACTGAAGCTTTCTTT,CASSPNGITEAFF,-,TRBV18,-,TRBJ1-1
TGTGCCAGCAGTCGGGACAGACAGGGGGCATATGGCTACACCTTC,CASSRDRQGAYGYTF,-,TRBV27,TRBD1,TRBJ1-2
TGCGCCAGCAGCCTTACTCGGGGGTATGAGCAGTTCTTC,CASSLTRGYEQFF,-,TRBV4-1,-,TRBJ2-1
TGTGCCAGCAGGGGAGAAACTGAAGCTTTCTTT,CASRGETEAFF,-,TRBV5-6,-,TRBJ1-1
TGTGCCAGCAGCTTGTTTATCTTCACAGGGGGGCGAGCTGAAAAACTGTTTTTT,CASSLFIFTGGRAEKLFF,-,TRBV7-2,TRBD1,TRBJ1-4
TGTGCCAGCAGTGAAATAGGACTAGCTTACAATGAGCAGTTCTTC,CASSEIGLAYNEQFF,-,TRBV6-1,TRBD2,TRBJ2-1
TGTGCCAGCAGTTTTGCTAGCGGGATAACAGATACGCAGTATTTT,CASSFASGITDTQYF,-,TRBV27,TRBD2,TRBJ2-3
TGCAGTGCTAGTAGTAGCGGAGATTACAATGAGCAGTTCTTC,CSASSSGDYNEQFF,-,TRBV20-1,-,TRBJ2-1
TGTGCCAGCAGTCAAAGCAGGGGTAGCTCTGGGGCCAACGTCCTGACTTTC,CASSQSRGSSGANVLTF,-,TRBV2,-,TRBJ2-6
TGTGCCAGCAGCTTGCGTAGCGGCTCCTACGAGCAGTACTTC,CASSLRSGSYEQYF,-,TRBV5-6,-,TRBJ2-7
TGTGCCAGCAATATTGGGGGACCCTATGGCTACACCTTC,CASNIGGPYGYTF,-,TRBV9,-,TRBJ1-2
TGTGCCATCAGTCCCCGGGACACGTTCTCTGGAATCACCATATATTTT,CAISPRDTFSGITIYF,-,TRBV10-3,-,TRBJ1-3
TGTGCCAGCAGGGTGGGGAACGGAGGGTATGGCTACACCTTC,CASRVGNGGYGYTF,medium-sized,TRBV2,-,TRBJ1-2
TGTGCTAGTGGTTCGGCAAACCGGGACAGGGGGTTGAACACTGAAGCTTTCTTT,CASGSANRDRGLNTEAFF,-,TRBV12-5,TRBD1,TRBJ1-1
TGTGCCAGCAGCTCCGTAACCGGGACTGAAGCTTTCTTT,CASSSVTGTEAFF,-,TRBV11-3,-,TRBJ1-1
TGTGCCAGCTCATCACTAGCCCCAGATACGCAGTATTTT,CASSSLAPDTQYF,-,TRBV18,-,TRBJ2-3
TGTGCCAGCAGCGGCCCGGTGGAAACACTAGCTAACTATGGCTACACCTTC,CASSGPVETLANYGYTF,-,TRBV25-1,-,TRBJ1-2
TGTGCCACCTCGATCCAAGAGACCCAGTACTTC,CATSIQETQYF,-,TRBV6-5,-,TRBJ2-5
TGTGCCAGCAAGACAGCGCCAGCTCAGAGCAATCAGCCCCAGCATTTT,CASKTAPAQSNQPQHF,-,TRBV19,-,TRBJ1-5
TGTGCCAGCAGCTTAACGGCAGACTCCTACAATGAGCAGTTCTTC,CASSLTADSYNEQFF,-,TRBV7-3,-,TRBJ2-1
TGTGCCAGCAAAGCTAGCGGGAGCTCCTACGAGCAGTACTTC,CASKASGSSYEQYF,once,TRBV3-1/TRBV3-2,TRBD2,TRBJ2-7